This T cell receptor (beta chain) was sequenced for a study of regulatory T cells in long-lasting Graves disease. This clonotype was seen only a few times. The TCR beta library used iRepertoire HTBI primers with Arm-PCR amplification of CDR3. TCRdb reanalysed the multiplex PCR reads using MiXCR and keeps one entry per CDR3 protein. The sample has around 480,000 distinct CDR3 sequences, around 15% seen once. The V and J ends lost 8 bases and 4 bases, in that order; junction bases with no gene match: 6. The CDR3 consists of 14 residues. In germline, CDR1 is LNHDA, CDR2 SQIVND (reference sequence). Regarding time point: newly diagnosed GD, antithyroid drugs for less than 3 months. RNA isolated from PBMCs was used to make the TCR library. This sample also belongs to another study, concerning T cells in Graves' hyperthyroidism and ophthalmopathy.

The specimen was peripheral blood mononuclear cells (PBMCs), collected at new diagnosis, from a patient treated with antithyroid drugs. The receptor was isolated from a man aged 35-49 years with Graves disease. V gene TRBV19 combines with J gene TRBJ2-1; 9 bases align to TRBD1. The CDR3 nucleotides are TGTGCCAGTTCCCGGACAGGGGAATACAATGAGCAGTTCTTC. Translating gives CASSRTGEYNEQFF.